This T cell receptor beta chain was identified in a study of identical twins. This CDR3 has 15 amino acids. V was pared by 4 bases and J by 1 base, with 6 bases of the junction left unmatched. CDR1 and CDR2 from the germline V gene are SQVTM and ANQGSEA. After template switching added a universal primer site, the resulting cDNA carried unique molecular identifiers. TCRdb itself ran the 5' RACE reads through MiXCR, one entry per CDR3 protein. This sample has 450,000 to 600,000 distinct CDR3 sequences, with about a fifth found just once. These data are also associated with another study on yellow fever vaccine responses in identical twins.

The source of this sequence is a woman under 30 in good health. The chain uses TRBV29-1 and TRBJ1-1; TRBD1 agrees at 10 bases. The sample was CD4+ T cells sorted from blood. The CDR3 loop is CSVVTGGNWNTEAFF. CDR3 nucleotide sequence: TGCAGCGTTGTGACAGGGGGCAATTGGAACACTGAAGCTTTCTTT.